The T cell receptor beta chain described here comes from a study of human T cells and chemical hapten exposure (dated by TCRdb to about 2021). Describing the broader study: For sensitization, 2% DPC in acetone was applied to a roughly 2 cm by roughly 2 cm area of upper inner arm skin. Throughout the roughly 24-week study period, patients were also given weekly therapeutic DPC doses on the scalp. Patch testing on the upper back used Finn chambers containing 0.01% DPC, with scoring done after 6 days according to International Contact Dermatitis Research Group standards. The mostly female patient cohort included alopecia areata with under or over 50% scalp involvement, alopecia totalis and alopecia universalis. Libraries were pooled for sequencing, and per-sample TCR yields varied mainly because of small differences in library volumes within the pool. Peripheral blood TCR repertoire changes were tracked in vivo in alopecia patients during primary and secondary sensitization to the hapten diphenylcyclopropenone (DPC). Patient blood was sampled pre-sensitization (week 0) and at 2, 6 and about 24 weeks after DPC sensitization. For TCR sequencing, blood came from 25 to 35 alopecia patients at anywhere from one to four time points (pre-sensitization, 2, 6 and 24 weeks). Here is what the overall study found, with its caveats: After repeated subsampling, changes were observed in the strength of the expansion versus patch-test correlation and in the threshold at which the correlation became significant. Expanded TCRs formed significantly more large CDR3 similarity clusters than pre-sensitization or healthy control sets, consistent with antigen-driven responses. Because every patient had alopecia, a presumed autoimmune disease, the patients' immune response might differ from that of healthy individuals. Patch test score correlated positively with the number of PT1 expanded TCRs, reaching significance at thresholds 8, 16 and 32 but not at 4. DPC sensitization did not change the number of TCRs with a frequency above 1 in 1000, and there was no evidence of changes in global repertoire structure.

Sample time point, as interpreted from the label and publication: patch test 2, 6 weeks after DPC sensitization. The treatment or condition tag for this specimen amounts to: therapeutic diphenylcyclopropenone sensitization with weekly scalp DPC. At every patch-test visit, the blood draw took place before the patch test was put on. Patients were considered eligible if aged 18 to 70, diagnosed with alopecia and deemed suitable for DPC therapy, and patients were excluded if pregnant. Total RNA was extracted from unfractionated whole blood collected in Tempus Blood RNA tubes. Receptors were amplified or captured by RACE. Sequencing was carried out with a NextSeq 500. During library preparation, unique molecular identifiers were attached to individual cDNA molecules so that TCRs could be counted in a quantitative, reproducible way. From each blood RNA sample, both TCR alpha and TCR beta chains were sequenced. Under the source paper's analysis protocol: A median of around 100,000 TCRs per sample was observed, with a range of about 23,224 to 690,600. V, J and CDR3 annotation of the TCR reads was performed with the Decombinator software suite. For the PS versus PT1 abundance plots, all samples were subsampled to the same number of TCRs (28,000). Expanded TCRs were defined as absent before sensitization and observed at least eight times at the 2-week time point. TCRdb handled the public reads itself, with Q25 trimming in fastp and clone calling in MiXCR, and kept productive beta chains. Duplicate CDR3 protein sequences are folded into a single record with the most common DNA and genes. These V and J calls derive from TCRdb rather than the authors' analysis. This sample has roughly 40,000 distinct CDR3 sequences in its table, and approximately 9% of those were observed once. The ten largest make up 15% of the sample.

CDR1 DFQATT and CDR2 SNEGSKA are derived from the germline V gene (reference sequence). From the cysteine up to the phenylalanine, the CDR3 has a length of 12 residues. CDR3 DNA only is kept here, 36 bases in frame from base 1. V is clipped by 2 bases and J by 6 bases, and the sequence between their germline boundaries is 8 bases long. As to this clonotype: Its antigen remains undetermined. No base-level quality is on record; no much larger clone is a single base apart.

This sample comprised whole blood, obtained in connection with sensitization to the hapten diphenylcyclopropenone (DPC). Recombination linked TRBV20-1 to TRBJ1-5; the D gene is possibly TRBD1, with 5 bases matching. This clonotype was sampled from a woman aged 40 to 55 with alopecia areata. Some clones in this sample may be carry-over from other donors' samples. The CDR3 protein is CSARQGGQPQHF. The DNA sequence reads TGCAGTGCTAGACAGGGCGGTCAGCCCCAGCATTTT.